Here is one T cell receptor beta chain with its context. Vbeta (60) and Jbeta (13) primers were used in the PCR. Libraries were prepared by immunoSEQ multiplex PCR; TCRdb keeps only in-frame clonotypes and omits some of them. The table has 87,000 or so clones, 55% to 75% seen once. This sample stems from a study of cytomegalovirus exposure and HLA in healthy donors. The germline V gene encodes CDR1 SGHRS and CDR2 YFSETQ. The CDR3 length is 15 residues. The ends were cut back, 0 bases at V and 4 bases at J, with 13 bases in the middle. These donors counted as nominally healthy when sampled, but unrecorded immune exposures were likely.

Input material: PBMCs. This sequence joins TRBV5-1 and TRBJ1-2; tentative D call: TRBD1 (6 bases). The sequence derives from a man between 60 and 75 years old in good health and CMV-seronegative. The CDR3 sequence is CASSLGLSRGYGYTF. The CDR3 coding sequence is TGCGCCAGCAGCTTGGGGCTAAGCAGGGGCTATGGCTACACCTTC. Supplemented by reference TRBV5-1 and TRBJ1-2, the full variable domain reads KAGVTQTPRYLIKTRGQQVTLSCSPISGHRSVSWYQQTPGQGLQFLFEYFSETQRNKGNFPGRFSGRQFSNSRSEMNVSTLELGDSALYLCASSLGLSRGYGYTFGSGTRLTVV.